These 30 T cell receptor beta chains share one sample of origin, sequenced in a study of blood T cell repertoires in COVID-19. The protocol was immunoSEQ multiplex PCR, while the TCRdb copy is restricted to in-frame clones and leaves out a portion. There are 250,000 or so clones in the sample; roughly 86% occur only once, and under 3% lies in the top ten. The material sequenced was PBMCs or T cells enriched from blood (not recorded which). The receptors shown here come from a woman aged 18-29 years who had recovered from COVID-19.

J is TRBJ1-1 and V is TRBV11-2; possibly TRBD1 for D (5 bases). From germline, CDR1 is SGHAT and CDR2 FQNNGV. The CDR3 contains 15 residues. V was shortened by 3 bases and J by 3 bases, with 14 bases between the two germline ends. The DNA of the CDR3 is TGTGCCAGCAGCTTCATATCTAAGGGGTACACTGAAGCTTTCTTT. Its translation: CASSFISKGYTEAFF.

This chain joins TRBV19 and TRBJ2-7; D remains ambiguous. The V end was cut by 1 base, the J end by 0 bases, with 7 bases between. Germline V gene lookup returns CDR1 LNHDA and CDR2 SQIVND (reference sequence). This CDR3 has 14 residues. CDR3 bases: TGTGCCAGTAGTATAGTTGCGGCCTCCTACGAGCAGTACTTC. This codes for CASSIVAASYEQYF.

V usage is TRBV10-1 and J usage is TRBJ2-7, with unresolved D. Germline CDR1 reads WNHNN; CDR2 reads SYGVQD (reference sequence). V was cut by 4 bases and J by 2 bases, with 6 bases left in between. This CDR3 contains 12 residues. The CDR3 region has the DNA TGCGCCAGCAGTGTGTCCACCTACGAGCAGTACTTC. Protein: CASSVSTYEQYF.

The CDR3 here is CASSYWGGYTGELFF. The CDR3 region has the DNA TGTGCCAGCAGTTATTGGGGCGGCTACACCGGGGAGCTGTTTTTT. The rearrangement links TRBV6-5 to TRBJ2-2; possible D gene TRBD1, 5 bases. Germline CDR1 reads MNHEY; CDR2 reads SVGAGI. V was pared by 3 bases and J by 3 bases, with 11 bases between. The CDR3 is 15 residues long.

CDR3 amino acids: CASSSVRTGSHEQYF. The CDR3 region has the DNA TGCGCCAGCAGCTCGGTCCGGACAGGGTCCCACGAGCAGTACTTC. V gene TRBV5-1 combines with J gene TRBJ2-7; TRBD1 matches 8 bases. Germline values: CDR1 SGHRS, CDR2 YFSETQ. This CDR3 is built from 15 residues. J lost 5 bases, V lost 3 bases, and 10 bases had no gene match.

This clone was seen a single time. The gene calls are TRBV20-1 and TRBJ1-1, with a tentative D call TRBD1 (5 bases). Germline V gene data show CDR1 as DFQATT and CDR2 as SNEGSKA (reference sequence). This CDR3 is built from 11 residues. Trimming removed 3 bases from V and 8 bases from J, with 10 bases in between. The DNA for the CDR3 is TGCAGTGCTAGGGAAGACAGAGAAGCTTTCTTT. Protein sequence: CSAREDREAFF.

The V call is TRBV7-2, the J call TRBJ2-1; 8 positions agree with TRBD1. The trim removed 4 bases at V and 1 base at J, leaving 6 bases unmatched. The CDR3 covers 16 residues. The germline CDR1 and CDR2 sequences are SGHTA and FQGNSA. CDR3 residues: CASSYRGTNSYNEQFF. The CDR3 bases are TGTGCCAGCAGCTACAGGGGGACGAATTCCTACAATGAGCAGTTCTTC.

The V gene is TRBV14, the J gene TRBJ1-1; TRBD1 matches 11 bases. The ends lost 1 base at V and 11 bases at J; junction bases unmatched: 3. The CDR3 sequence is 13 residues long. Germline CDR1 and CDR2: SGHDN and FVKESK. CDR3 sequence: CASSQVDRGPAFF. CDR3 DNA: TGTGCCAGCAGCCAAGTGGACAGGGGGCCTGCTTTCTTT.

J is TRBJ2-1 and V is TRBV27; a weak D match, TRBD2 (5 bases). CDR1 and CDR2 from the germline V gene are MNHEY and SMNVEV (reference sequence). Trimming stripped 6 bases from V and 3 bases from J, with 9 bases between. There are 13 residues in the CDR3. CDR3 loop: CASREDYYNEQFF. The CDR3 nucleotides are TGTGCCAGCAGGGAAGACTACTACAATGAGCAGTTCTTC.

This clone was seen repeatedly, ten times or more. The chain combines TRBV7-2 with TRBJ2-5; the D gene is possibly TRBD2 (6 bases). The CDR3 has 14 amino acids. CDR1 is SGHTA, CDR2 FQGNSA, per germline. V lost 0 bases, J lost 5 bases, and 10 bases lay in between. The CDR3 region has the DNA TGTGCCAGCAGCTTAGCGATGGCGGGGGAGACCCAGTACTTC. Amino acids: CASSLAMAGETQYF.

The rearrangement joins TRBV7-9 to TRBJ1-4; no clear D gene. Germline CDR1 reads SEHNR; CDR2 reads FQNEAQ (reference sequence). With 5 bases removed from V and 8 bases from J, the gap between germline ends came to 9 bases. The CDR3 consists of 12 residues. For the CDR3, the DNA is TGTGCCAGCAGCCCCGTCGAGGAAAAACTGTTTTTT. Its protein product is CASSPVEEKLFF.

The table lists this clone with a count of one. The gene calls are TRBV5-6 and TRBJ1-1; possible D gene TRBD1, 6 bases. This CDR3 has 16 residues. Trimming left V 2 bases short and J 3 bases short, with 17 bases between. Germline V lookup: CDR1 SGHDT, CDR2 YYEEEE. In DNA, the CDR3 is TGTGCCAGCAGCTTCGTCGCCGGGGGGGCGGACACTGAAGCTTTCTTT. This codes for CASSFVAGGADTEAFF.

The V call is TRBV29-1, the J call TRBJ2-1; TRBD2 aligns across 10 bases. Trimming at V came to 4 bases and at J to 3 bases, leaving 3 bases not matched to a gene. The CDR3 has 14 residues. The germline CDR1 and CDR2 sequences are SQVTM and ANQGSEA. The CDR3 region is CSVASSGGYNEQFF. In nucleotides, the CDR3 is TGCAGCGTTGCCTCTAGCGGGGGCTACAATGAGCAGTTCTTC.

The chain has TRBV2 and TRBJ2-7, with TRBD1 matching over 9 bases. This CDR3 region has 15 residues. From germline, CDR1 is SNHLY and CDR2 FYNNEI. V shed 10 bases, J shed 4 bases, and the junction held 14 bases outside the gene matches. In DNA form, the CDR3 reads TGTGCCAACAAAAATTCCGGGACAGGGAAGTACGAGCAGTACTTC. As protein: CANKNSGTGKYEQYF.

This clone was recorded a few times. V usage is TRBV14 and J usage is TRBJ1-1, with 8 bases matching TRBD1. The CDR3 has 14 residues. Unmatched junction bases numbered 4, after V lost 4 bases and J lost 3 bases. Germline values: CDR1 SGHDN, CDR2 FVKESK. CDR3 sequence reads: CASSPRQGYTEAFF. The CDR3 coding sequence is TGTGCCAGCAGCCCCCGACAGGGGTACACTGAAGCTTTCTTT.

The chain couples TRBV3-1 (or the pseudogene TRBV3-2) to TRBJ2-1; TRBD2 is a possible D gene (6 bases). Germline CDR1 is LGHDT and CDR2 is YNNKEL (reference sequence). V lost 0 bases and J 5 bases, leaving 11 bases between the germline ends. This CDR3 has 15 amino acids. Written as DNA, the CDR3 is TGTGCCAGCAGCCAAGACGGACTACCAAACAATGAGCAGTTCTTC. The encoded protein is CASSQDGLPNNEQFF.

This clone was detected once. The gene calls are TRBV24-1 and TRBJ2-5; 10 bases are a match to TRBD1. The germline CDR1 and CDR2 sequences are KGHDR and SFDVKD. The CDR3 runs 15 residues. The junction had 4 bases not matched to a gene; V was cut back by 2 bases and J by 5 bases. The CDR3 sequence: CATSDSGTGDETQYF. The CDR3 DNA is TGTGCCACCAGTGATTCCGGGACAGGGGATGAGACCCAGTACTTC.

The rearrangement links TRBV4-3 to TRBJ1-4; the D gene is possibly TRBD1 (6 bases). This CDR3 is built from 15 residues. Per the germline V gene, CDR1 is LGHNA and CDR2 is YSLEER. V shed 1 base and J shed 4 bases, with 10 bases lying between them. In DNA, the CDR3 is TGCGCCAGCAGCCAAGTAGTACAGGGTAATGAAAAACTGTTTTTT. This sequence encodes CASSQVVQGNEKLFF.

This chain joins TRBV7-8 and TRBJ2-1; TRBD2 matches at 7 bases. CDR3 length: 16 amino acids. Looked up from germline, CDR1 is SGHVS and CDR2 is FQNEAQ. V was pared by 5 bases and J by 7 bases, with 14 bases of the junction left unmatched. This CDR3 is CASSLTSSGNWNEQFF. The CDR3 DNA follows: TGTGCCAGCAGCCTTACGTCTAGCGGCAATTGGAATGAGCAGTTCTTC.

This sequence joins TRBV28 and TRBJ1-2; D remains unclear. V was pared by 4 bases and J by 5 bases, with 11 bases between. The CDR3 consists of 13 residues. CDR1 MDHEN and CDR2 SYDVKM come from the germline V gene. The DNA for the CDR3 is TGTGCCAGCAGTTCACGACTGAAATATGGCTACACCTTC. Translation: CASSSRLKYGYTF.

The rearrangement uses TRBV5-8 and TRBJ1-2; D is undetermined. This CDR3 has 14 residues. The germline CDR1 and CDR2 sequences are SGHTS and YDEGEE. Trimming cost V 0 bases and J 5 bases, with 11 bases left between them. CDR3 protein: CASSLAGEDYGYTF. The CDR3 DNA reads TGTGCCAGCAGCTTGGCCGGGGAGGATTATGGCTACACCTTC.

This clone appeared once. The rearrangement links TRBV29-1 to TRBJ1-1; no definite D call. Germline V gene lookup returns CDR1 SQVTM and CDR2 ANQGSEA. This CDR3 region has 12 residues. Trimming stripped 7 bases from V and 1 base from J, with 10 bases between. The CDR3, as DNA: TGCAGCGCTCAGAATCCGAACACTGAAGCTTTCTTT. This codes for CSAQNPNTEAFF.

The rearrangement uses TRBV6-6 and TRBJ2-1; 7 bases are a match to TRBD2. V dropped 7 bases and J dropped 0; count of bases not matched to a gene: 6. Per the germline V gene, CDR1 is MNHNY and CDR2 is SVGAGI (reference sequence). The length of the CDR3 is 15 residues. The DNA of the CDR3 is TGTGCCAGCACCCCCGGGGGGAGCTCCTACAATGAGCAGTTCTTC. Encoded protein: CASTPGGSSYNEQFF.

V usage is TRBV28 and J usage is TRBJ1-5; 7 nucleotides align to TRBD1. V trimming: 6 bases; J trimming: 9 bases; junction bases outside the gene matches: 14. CDR1 and CDR2 (germline): MDHEN, SYDVKM. The CDR3 is 15 amino acids. The CDR3 spells CASSPHGTVFTPQHF. The DNA for the CDR3 is TGTGCCAGCAGCCCACACGGGACAGTTTTCACGCCCCAGCATTTT. The variable domain in full, completed from reference TRBV28 and TRBJ1-5, reads DVKVTQSSRYLVKRTGEKVFLECVQDMDHENMFWYRQDPGLGLRLIYFSYDVKMKEKGDIPEGYSVSREKKERFSLILESASTNQTSMYLCASSPHGTVFTPQHFGDGTRLSIL.

The CDR3 spells CASSVSSGVNEQFF. The CDR3 DNA reads as TGTGCCAGCAGCGTATCTAGCGGGGTTAATGAGCAGTTCTTC. V and J are TRBV9 and TRBJ2-1; 9 positions match TRBD2. V shed 1 base, J shed 7 bases, and the junction held 3 bases outside the gene matches. Germline V gene lookup returns CDR1 SGDLS and CDR2 YYNGEE. This CDR3 is 14 amino acids long.

The rearrangement uses TRBV30 and TRBJ1-4, with D maybe TRBD1 (6 bases). The V end lost 4 bases, the J end lost 10 bases, and 16 bases lay between the germline ends. Germline V lookup: CDR1 GTSNPN, CDR2 SVGIG (reference sequence). This CDR3 is built from 13 residues. CDR3 region: CAWKSGEFGKLFF. DNA for the CDR3: TGTGCCTGGAAGTCAGGGGAGTTTGGAAAACTGTTTTTT.

The chain links TRBV12-3 or TRBV12-4 to TRBJ2-7, with D tentatively TRBD1 (5 bases). V was trimmed by 6 bases and J by 3 bases, leaving 12 bases between them. The CDR3 consists of 13 residues. The CDR3 DNA follows: TGTGCCAGCAGCCGAGGACATTACTACGAGCAGTACTTC. This sequence encodes CASSRGHYYEQYF.

The chain has TRBV11-3 and TRBJ1-2, with TRBD1 as a possible D gene (6 bases). Germline CDR1 SGHNT, CDR2 YENEEA. The CDR3 sequence is 18 residues long. Trimming took off 5 bases at V and 0 bases at J, with 22 bases between the two ends. CDR3 in DNA: TGTGCCAGCAGCGTTAGCGTGGGGGCGGATAACGCTAACTATGGCTACACCTTC. Protein sequence: CASSVSVGADNANYGYTF.

The chain carries TRBV19 and TRBJ1-2; D gene uncertain. Germline CDR1 is LNHDA and CDR2 is SQIVND (reference sequence). Trimming shortened V by 5 bases and J by 5 bases, and 12 bases separated the two germline ends. The CDR3 has 13 amino acids. The CDR3 DNA sequence: TGTGCCAGTAGTCCCCGTCCCAGATATGGCTACACCTTC. This gives the protein CASSPRPRYGYTF.

This chain links TRBV6-6 with TRBJ2-2; D perhaps matches TRBD2 (5 bases). V was clipped by 8 bases and J by 5 bases, with 12 bases between them. Germline values: CDR1 MNHNY, CDR2 SVGAGI (reference sequence). The CDR3 is 13 residues long. The CDR3 protein is CASWAGGTGELFF. The CDR3 bases are TGTGCCAGCTGGGCAGGAGGTACCGGGGAGCTGTTTTTT.